These 31 T cell receptor beta chains came from one sample sequenced in a study of T cell responses to AZD1222 COVID-19 vaccine. Only in-frame clones appear in the TCRdb table, and some are missing; sequencing was by immunoSEQ multiplex PCR. Of 100,000 to 150,000 clones listed, nearly 95% are singletons. This sample comprised peripheral blood, obtained on day 0 of AZD1222 vaccination. The receptors derive from an adult in good health.

CDR3 protein: CASSGFGPGGARSEQYF. The CDR3 nucleotides are TGTGCCAGCAGCGGCTTTGGTCCAGGGGGCGCGCGTTCCGAGCAGTACTTC. The V call is TRBV27, the J call TRBJ2-7; 8 bases are a match to TRBD1. CDR1 and CDR2 from the germline V gene are MNHEY and SMNVEV (reference sequence). This CDR3 comprises 17 residues. The V gene end was trimmed by 6 bases and the J gene end by 6 bases; junction bases not matched to a gene: 19.

DNA of the CDR3: TGCGCCAGCAAGCTCCGGACAGGGAACACCGGGGAGCTGTTTTTT. It translates to CASKLRTGNTGELFF. This sequence joins TRBV5-1 and TRBJ2-2; 7 bases agree with TRBD1. With 6 bases clipped from V and 1 base from J, the junction kept 6 bases outside the gene matches. Germline assignment: CDR1 SGHRS and CDR2 YFSETQ. This CDR3 contains 15 residues.

J is TRBJ1-1 and V is TRBV7-3; D possibly corresponds to TRBD1 (6 bases). In germline, CDR1 is SGHTA, CDR2 FQGTGA. The length of the CDR3 is 14 residues. The V gene lost 5 bases and the J gene lost 1 base, with 11 bases spanning the gap. CDR3 loop: CASSRGGKNTEAFF. CDR3 nucleotides: TGTGCCAGCAGCCGAGGGGGAAAGAACACTGAAGCTTTCTTT.

The chain links TRBV3-1 (or the pseudogene TRBV3-2) to TRBJ2-2; the D gene is possibly TRBD2 (5 bases). CDR1 is LGHDT, CDR2 YNNKEL, per germline (reference sequence). The V gene lost 2 bases and the J gene lost 5 bases, with 6 bases spanning the gap. The CDR3 totals 13 residues. The CDR3 sequence: CASSQRDTGELFF. The CDR3, as DNA: TGTGCCAGCAGCCAACGGGATACCGGGGAGCTGTTTTTT.

The chain employs TRBV30 and TRBJ1-4; no reliable D call. Between the trimmed V and J ends, which lost 2 bases and 8 bases, there was a span of 6 bases. Germline V gene data show CDR1 as GTSNPN and CDR2 as SVGIG (reference sequence). This CDR3 spans 11 amino acids. CDR3: CAWSYREKLFF. CDR3 DNA sequence: TGTGCCTGGAGTTACCGGGAAAAACTGTTTTTT.

The V call is TRBV6-5, the J call TRBJ1-2; D possibly corresponds to TRBD1 (6 bases). The CDR3 consists of 15 residues. CDR1 and CDR2 (germline): MNHEY, SVGAGI. V was trimmed by 7 bases and J by 5 bases, leaving 20 bases between them. The CDR3 is CASTRRQAGVYGYTF. For the CDR3, the DNA is TGTGCCAGCACGAGGCGCCAAGCAGGGGTGTATGGCTACACCTTC.

This chain uses TRBV11-2 with TRBJ1-2, with 7 bases identical to TRBD1. CDR3 length equals 19 residues. CDR1 is SGHAT, CDR2 FQNNGV, per germline. The junction had 17 bases not matched to a gene; V was cut back by 0 bases and J by 4 bases. Here the CDR3 reads CASSLEPRLTGESVYGYTF. The CDR3 region has the DNA TGTGCCAGCAGCTTAGAGCCCCGCCTCACAGGGGAGTCGGTCTATGGCTACACCTTC.

The chain employs TRBV6-2 or TRBV6-3 and TRBJ1-5; a possible D gene is TRBD1 (5 bases). This CDR3 is built from 16 residues. Germline V gene sequence: CDR1 MNHEY, CDR2 SVGEGT. Trimming took 4 bases from V and 3 from J, leaving 16 bases between them. CDR3 sequence: CASSSGGKAFNQPQHF. The CDR3 DNA reads TGTGCCAGCAGTTCCGGGGGGAAAGCGTTCAATCAGCCCCAGCATTTT.

The chain employs TRBV4-1 and TRBJ1-1; the D is unclear. Germline CDR1 reads MGHRA; CDR2 reads YSYEKL. CDR3 length: 15 amino acids. The V and J ends lost 1 base and 1 base respectively, with 10 bases between them. The CDR3 bases are TGCGCCAGCAGCCAAGGTTTCAGCCAGAACACTGAAGCTTTCTTT. Translating it yields CASSQGFSQNTEAFF.

V is TRBV7-9 and J is TRBJ2-1, with TRBD2 matching over 10 bases. V lost 5 bases to trimming and J lost 2 bases; unmatched junction nucleotides: 3. The CDR3 spans 15 residues. The germline V gene encodes CDR1 SEHNR and CDR2 FQNEAQ (reference sequence). CDR3 in DNA: TGTGCCAGCAGCGGGGGGACTAGCGCCTACAATGAGCAGTTCTTC. Protein product: CASSGGTSAYNEQFF.

The chain employs TRBV19 and TRBJ2-1; tentatively, D is TRBD2 (6 bases). The germline V and J ends were trimmed by 3 bases and 8 bases, with 11 bases remaining between them. Germline V lookup: CDR1 LNHDA, CDR2 SQIVND (reference sequence). The CDR3 totals 13 residues. CDR3 protein: CASSMEEGDEQFF. DNA of the CDR3: TGTGCCAGTAGTATGGAGGAGGGAGATGAGCAGTTCTTC. Using reference TRBV19 and TRBJ2-1 for the parts outside the CDR3, the full variable domain is DGGITQSPKYLFRKEGQNVTLSCEQNLNHDAMYWYRQDPGQGLRLIYYSQIVNDFQKGDIAEGYSVSREKKESFPLTVTSAQKNPTAFYLCASSMEEGDEQFFGPGTRLTVL.

V and J are TRBV18 and TRBJ1-2, with unresolved D. The ends were cut back, 1 base at V and 0 bases at J, with 6 bases in the middle. This CDR3 has 14 amino acids. Germline V CDR1 and CDR2: KGHSH, LQKENI. CDR3 in amino acids: CASSPQEPNYGYTF. The CDR3, as DNA: TGTGCCAGCTCACCACAGGAGCCTAACTATGGCTACACCTTC.

The V call is TRBV9, the J call TRBJ2-7; 7 bases align to TRBD1. V lost 5 bases to trimming and J lost 2 bases; unmatched junction nucleotides: 7. CDR3 length: 14 amino acids. Germline CDR1 and CDR2: SGDLS and YYNGEE. This chain's CDR3 is CASSPRGQTYEQYF. The CDR3 region has the DNA TGTGCCAGCAGTCCCAGGGGACAGACCTACGAGCAGTACTTC.

The CDR3 loop reads CASSSRLAGFSYF. CDR3 bases: TGTGCCAGCAGCTCCCGACTAGCGGGCTTCTCGTACTTC. The genes are TRBV13 and TRBJ2-5, with 10 nucleotides matching TRBD2. There are 13 residues in the CDR3. The germline V gene encodes CDR1 PRHDT and CDR2 FYEKMQ (reference sequence). V lost 4 bases to trimming and J lost 13 bases; unmatched junction nucleotides: 9. The full variable domain, completed using reference TRBV13 and TRBJ2-5, is AAGVIQSPRHLIKEKRETATLKCYPIPRHDTVYWYQQGPGQDPQFLISFYEKMQSDKGSIPDRFSAQQFSDYHSELNMSSLELGDSALYFCASSSRLAGFSYFGPGTRLLVL.

The gene calls are TRBV3-1 (or the pseudogene TRBV3-2) and TRBJ2-2, with D possibly matching TRBD2 (7 bases). The CDR3 is made up of 15 amino acids. Per the germline V gene, CDR1 is LGHDT and CDR2 is YNNKEL (reference sequence). Deletions cut 10 bases from V and 3 bases from J, with 18 bases between. DNA of the CDR3: TGTGCCAACATAAGGGGGGGCGGAGACACCGGGGAGCTGTTTTTT. It codes for CANIRGGGDTGELFF.

This clone has a single count. CDR3 in amino acids: CASSSAGGYNEQFF. CDR3 DNA: TGCGCCAGCAGCTCAGCGGGGGGATACAATGAGCAGTTCTTC. The rearrangement joins TRBV5-1 to TRBJ2-1; 9 nucleotides align to TRBD2. CDR3 length equals 14 residues. V gave up 3 bases and J gave up 4 bases; unmatched junction bases: 2. Germline V CDR1 and CDR2: SGHRS, YFSETQ.

This sequence joins TRBV28 and TRBJ1-5; D not resolved. Trimming left V 6 bases short and J 0 bases short, with 12 bases between. CDR1 is MDHEN, CDR2 SYDVKM, per germline. The CDR3 runs 15 residues. CDR3 sequence reads: CASRNSDFSNQPQHF. The CDR3 DNA follows: TGTGCCAGCAGGAATTCAGACTTTAGCAATCAGCCCCAGCATTTT.

This rearrangement joins TRBV19 to TRBJ2-7; TRBD2 is a possible D gene (5 bases). CDR1 and CDR2 (germline): LNHDA, SQIVND (reference sequence). V was clipped by 5 bases and J by 2 bases, with 13 bases between them. The CDR3 covers 14 residues. CDR3 amino acids: CASSARTGAYEQYF. The CDR3, as DNA: TGTGCCAGTAGTGCTCGGACCGGGGCCTACGAGCAGTACTTC.

The sample holds one count of this clone. The chain joins TRBV15 to TRBJ2-1, with D unresolved. Germline CDR1 LNHNV, CDR2 YYDKDF (reference sequence). CDR3 length: 12 residues. V was cut by 3 bases and J by 5 bases, with 5 bases left in between. The CDR3 is CATSSENNEQFF. CDR3 nucleotide sequence: TGTGCCACCAGCAGTGAGAACAATGAGCAGTTCTTC.

This chain links TRBV9 with TRBJ2-3; 7 bases match TRBD1. With 4 bases clipped from V and 0 bases from J, the junction kept 5 bases outside the gene matches. CDR1 is SGDLS and CDR2 is YYNGEE in the germline V gene. The CDR3 loop spans 15 amino acids. The CDR3 here is CASSTGDPSTDTQYF. The DNA of the CDR3 is TGTGCCAGCAGCACAGGGGACCCAAGCACAGATACGCAGTATTTT.

The J gene is TRBJ1-1, the V gene TRBV27, with a tentative D call TRBD1 (5 bases). Trimming pared 0 bases from V and 1 base from J, leaving 9 bases between. CDR1 is MNHEY and CDR2 is SMNVEV in the germline V gene (reference sequence). The CDR3 runs 15 residues. CDR3 bases: TGTGCCAGCAGTTTATCGATGGGACGGAACACTGAAGCTTTCTTT. It specifies CASSLSMGRNTEAFF.

This rearrangement joins TRBV19 to TRBJ2-2, with TRBD1 matching over 8 bases. Germline lookup yields CDR1 LNHDA and CDR2 SQIVND (reference sequence). With V trimmed by 3 bases and J by 0 bases, 3 bases remained unmatched. The CDR3 length is 16 residues. The CDR3 spells CASSIKTGANTGELFF. The DNA of the CDR3 is TGTGCCAGTAGTATCAAGACAGGGGCGAACACCGGGGAGCTGTTTTTT.

The chain couples TRBV6-6 to TRBJ1-5; D gene unclear. Trimming pared 6 bases from V and 6 bases from J, leaving 15 bases between. CDR1 is MNHNY, CDR2 SVGAGI, per germline (reference sequence). The CDR3 runs to 14 residues. CDR3 sequence (DNA): TGTGCCAGCAGGCAGGCCACTAATTCTCAGCCCCAGCATTTT. Translation: CASRQATNSQPQHF.

The chain is built from TRBV27 and TRBJ2-7, with 7 bases aligning to TRBD2. The CDR3 totals 14 residues. The junction had 4 bases not matched to a gene; V was cut back by 4 bases and J by 1 base. Per the germline V gene, CDR1 is MNHEY and CDR2 is SMNVEV (reference sequence). CDR3 loop: CASSSWGGSYEQYF. The DNA of the CDR3 is TGTGCCAGCAGTTCCTGGGGGGGTTCCTACGAGCAGTACTTC.

This clone was observed a few times. The chain couples TRBV30 to TRBJ2-5; D ambiguous. Germline values: CDR1 GTSNPN, CDR2 SVGIG (reference sequence). Trimming removed 7 bases at V and 5 bases at J, with 17 bases between. This CDR3 comprises 13 residues. The CDR3 nucleotides read TGTGCCTCATCCCCGAGGATGCGGGAGACCCAGTACTTC. This gives the protein CASSPRMRETQYF.

V usage is TRBV5-6 and J usage is TRBJ1-3, with a tentative D call TRBD1 (6 bases). CDR3 size: 16 residues. Looked up from germline, CDR1 is SGHDT and CDR2 is YYEEEE. Trimming took 4 bases from V and 0 from J, leaving 14 bases between them. The CDR3 reads CASSLTGTGSGNTIYF. For the CDR3, the DNA is TGTGCCAGCAGCCTAACAGGGACCGGCTCTGGAAACACCATATATTTT.

This clone was counted a single time. CDR3 DNA sequence: TGTGCCAGCGGAACCCAAATGAACACTGAAGCTTTCTTT. It is translated as CASGTQMNTEAFF. This chain links TRBV12-3 or TRBV12-4 with TRBJ1-1; D is uncertain. Trimming stripped 8 bases from V and 0 bases from J, with 10 bases between. CDR3 size: 13 residues.

This rearrangement joins TRBV7-2 to TRBJ2-2; TRBD2 aligns across 7 bases. J gave up 5 bases and V 6 bases, and 9 bases lay outside the gene matches. The CDR3 has 15 amino acids. CDR1 and CDR2 (germline): SGHTA, FQGNSA. DNA for the CDR3: TGTGCCAGCAGTACCAAGACTAGCAGAACCGGGGAGCTGTTTTTT. Encoded protein: CASSTKTSRTGELFF.

V gene TRBV7-3 combines with J gene TRBJ2-3; a weak D match, TRBD1 (5 bases). The length of the CDR3 is 14 residues. V was cut by 2 bases and J by 0 bases, with 6 bases left in between. CDR1 and CDR2 from the germline V gene are SGHTA and FQGTGA. CDR3 sequence (DNA): TGTGCCAGCAGCTTACGACAGAGCACAGATACGCAGTATTTT. The encoded protein is CASSLRQSTDTQYF.

The chain carries TRBV27 and TRBJ1-1, with 7 bases that match TRBD1. This CDR3 comprises 15 residues. Germline CDR1 reads MNHEY; CDR2 reads SMNVEV (reference sequence). Trimming removed 4 bases from V and 3 bases from J; junction bases left unmatched: 8. The CDR3 loop reads CASSSRQGQYTEAFF. For the CDR3, the DNA is TGTGCCAGCAGTTCCCGACAGGGCCAATACACTGAAGCTTTCTTT.

In DNA form, the CDR3 reads TGTGCCAGCAACCCCCACGAGACAGGGTACTTGGATACGCAGTATTTT. It specifies CASNPHETGYLDTQYF. The chain links TRBV28 to TRBJ2-3; 7 nucleotides match TRBD1. The V and J ends lost 7 bases and 6 bases, in that order; junction bases with no gene match: 16. Germline CDR1 reads MDHEN; CDR2 reads SYDVKM. CDR3 length: 16 residues.